This is a list of T cell receptor beta chains from one sample in a study of Ad26.COV2.S vaccination and SARS-CoV-2 variants. Clones were read by immunoSEQ multiplex PCR, and TCRdb kept only the in-frame ones, dropping some. The top ten clones hold over 8.5% of a sample with roughly 350,000 clones, around 88% of them seen once. Specimen: peripheral blood, collected in a trial of Ad26.COV2.S vaccine versus placebo. These receptors were obtained from a person aged 18-65 years who received the Ad26.COV2.S COVID-19 vaccine or a placebo. CDR3s include the opening cysteine and the closing phenylalanine or tryptophan. D genes are given only for firm matches. Clone size is not always given. Where it is, it says once, few, many or a class for expanded clones.

v_call	clone_size	d_call	j_call	cdr3_aa	cdr3_nt
TRBV7-9	-	TRBD1	TRBJ2-1	CASSPGTGFYNEQFF	TGTGCCAGCAGCCCCGGGACAGGGTTCTACAATGAGCAGTTCTTC
TRBV6-5	few	-	TRBJ1-5	CASRRQLSEPQHF	TGTGCCAGCAGACGACAGCTCTCGGAGCCCCAGCATTTT
TRBV18	-	-	TRBJ2-1	CASSFRVDAYNEQFF	TGTGCCAGCTCATTCAGGGTAGACGCATACAATGAGCAGTTCTTC
TRBV7-3	-	-	TRBJ2-3	CASSLTGGTDTQYF	TGTGCCAGCAGCTTAACCGGCGGAACGGATACGCAGTATTTT
TRBV2	-	TRBD1	TRBJ1-2	CASSYKQGSYGYTF	TGTGCCAGCAGTTACAAACAGGGGTCGTATGGCTACACCTTC
TRBV6-4	-	TRBD2	TRBJ2-1	CASSDSMGLAVNEQFF	TGTGCCAGCAGTGACTCGATGGGACTAGCGGTCAATGAGCAGTTCTTC
TRBV7-2	-	TRBD2	TRBJ2-1	CASSLYSGRALYNEQFF	TGTGCCAGCAGCTTATACAGCGGGAGGGCCCTCTACAATGAGCAGTTCTTC
TRBV6-6	-	TRBD2	TRBJ2-7	CASSYSLGGSSYEQYF	TGTGCCAGCAGTTACTCCTTGGGGGGGAGCTCCTACGAGCAGTACTTC
TRBV4-3	-	-	TRBJ2-1	CASSQGDFYNEQFF	TGCGCCAGCAGCCAAGGGGACTTCTACAATGAGCAGTTCTTC
TRBV18	-	-	TRBJ2-2	CASPANTGELFF	TGTGCCAGCCCAGCGAACACCGGGGAGCTGTTTTTT
TRBV19	-	TRBD2	TRBJ2-1	CASSTTSAPNNEQFF	TGTGCCAGTAGTACCACTAGCGCCCCAAACAATGAGCAGTTCTTC
TRBV6-1	few	TRBD2	TRBJ2-7	CASSDPLQGTSGAARYEQYF	TGTGCCAGCAGTGACCCCCTACAGGGGACTAGCGGGGCCGCACGCTACGAGCAGTACTTC
TRBV11-2	-	-	TRBJ1-5	CASSLGGGGNQPQHF	TGTGCCAGCAGCTTAGGAGGGGGTGGCAATCAGCCCCAGCATTTT
TRBV7-8	-	TRBD2	TRBJ2-5	CASSTRGAPETQYF	TGTGCCAGCAGCACGCGGGGGGCCCCAGAGACCCAGTACTTC
TRBV7-2	-	TRBD1	TRBJ1-6	CASSSRGQAYNSPLHF	TGTGCCAGCAGCTCCAGGGGGCAAGCCTATAATTCACCCCTCCACTTT
TRBV3-1/TRBV3-2	-	TRBD1	TRBJ1-3	CASSQWTGRNTIYF	TGTGCCAGCAGCCAATGGACAGGGAGAAACACCATATATTTT
TRBV9	-	TRBD1	TRBJ1-1	CASSVDDGTDNTEAFF	TGTGCCAGCAGCGTAGATGATGGGACAGACAACACTGAAGCTTTCTTT
TRBV7-9	-	-	TRBJ2-5	CASSSVETQYF	TGTGCCAGCAGCTCGGTGGAGACCCAGTACTTC
TRBV6-5	once	-	TRBJ1-6	CASSPRAGSPLHF	TGTGCCAGCAGTCCGAGGGCTGGTTCACCCCTCCACTTT
TRBV27	-	-	TRBJ1-1	CASSSQGIRSTEAFF	TGTGCCAGCAGTTCTCAGGGGATACGGAGCACTGAAGCTTTCTTT
TRBV4-3	-	TRBD2	TRBJ2-7	CASSQDRISGAYYSYEQYF	TGCGCCAGCAGCCAAGATCGGATTAGCGGGGCCTACTACTCCTACGAGCAGTACTTC
TRBV19	once	-	TRBJ1-1	CASRGNTEAFF	TGTGCCAGTAGAGGGAACACTGAAGCTTTCTTT
TRBV10-3	-	TRBD1	TRBJ1-1	CAVGQGGNTEAFF	TGTGCCGTGGGACAGGGAGGGAACACTGAAGCTTTCTTT
TRBV29-1	-	-	TRBJ1-2	CSVAKRIPGHLNYGYTF	TGCAGCGTTGCCAAAAGGATCCCCGGGCACCTTAACTATGGCTACACCTTC
TRBV4-3	-	-	TRBJ1-2	CASRDVGYGYTF	TGCGCCAGCAGAGACGTTGGCTATGGCTACACCTTC
TRBV14	-	-	TRBJ1-1	CASSLTGNTEAFF	TGTGCCAGCAGCTTGACCGGGAACACTGAAGCTTTCTTT
TRBV3-1/TRBV3-2	-	-	TRBJ2-7	CASSRTPYTEEQYF	TGTGCCAGCAGCCGGACCCCCTACACAGAGGAGCAGTACTTC
TRBV28	few	TRBD1	TRBJ2-3	CATGGSPDTQYF	TGTGCCACAGGGGGCTCTCCAGATACGCAGTATTTT
TRBV7-8	many	TRBD1	TRBJ1-2	CASSLNSEGAGGYTF	TGTGCCAGCAGCTTAAATTCGGAGGGGGCGGGTGGCTACACCTTC
TRBV4-1	-	-	TRBJ2-7	CASSQEHRMSSYEQYF	TGCGCCAGCAGCCAGGAACACCGGATGAGCTCCTACGAGCAGTACTTC
TRBV28	-	-	TRBJ1-6	CATLSSYNSPLHF	TGTGCCACCCTAAGCTCCTATAATTCACCCCTCCACTTT
TRBV19	-	TRBD1	TRBJ1-1	CASSIRDSMNTEAFF	TGTGCCAGTAGTATACGGGACAGCATGAACACTGAAGCTTTCTTT
TRBV27	-	TRBD1	TRBJ2-3	CARRLRSWDRAQDTQYF	TGTGCCAGAAGATTGCGCTCCTGGGACAGGGCACAAGATACGCAGTATTTT
TRBV10-3	-	-	TRBJ2-5	CAISTSEGETQYF	TGTGCCATCAGCACATCTGAGGGTGAGACCCAGTACTTC
TRBV4-1	-	TRBD2	TRBJ2-2	CASSQASAGGPGGELFF	TGCGCCAGCAGCCAAGCCTCCGCGGGGGGGCCCGGCGGGGAGCTGTTTTTT
TRBV14	-	-	TRBJ2-5	CASSRNARETQYF	TGTGCCAGCAGCCGGAATGCCAGGGAGACCCAGTACTTC
TRBV19	-	-	TRBJ1-1	CASILPTGEAFF	TGTGCCAGTATTCTTCCGACAGGTGAAGCTTTCTTT
TRBV2	-	TRBD1	TRBJ2-7	CAVPGQGYEQYF	TGTGCTGTCCCGGGACAGGGCTACGAGCAGTACTTC
TRBV5-4	-	TRBD2	TRBJ2-3	CASRRSGGALDTQYF	TGTGCCAGCAGACGTAGCGGGGGGGCGTTAGATACGCAGTATTTT
TRBV19	-	-	TRBJ2-6	CASSIGFPANVLTF	TGTGCCAGTAGTATAGGGTTTCCGGCCAACGTCCTGACTTTC
TRBV5-1	-	-	TRBJ2-3	CASSLGRKDTQYF	TGCGCCAGCAGCCTCGGACGGAAAGATACGCAGTATTTT
TRBV2	-	-	TRBJ1-1	CASSVGRLEAFF	TGTGCCAGCAGTGTAGGCAGACTTGAAGCTTTCTTT
TRBV7-2	-	-	TRBJ1-6	CASSSGTSNSPLHF	TGTGCCAGCAGCTCAGGGACATCTAATTCACCCCTCCACTTT
TRBV12-3/TRBV12-4	once	-	TRBJ1-1	CASKIGTWGEAFF	TGTGCCAGCAAGATCGGAACTTGGGGCGAAGCTTTCTTT